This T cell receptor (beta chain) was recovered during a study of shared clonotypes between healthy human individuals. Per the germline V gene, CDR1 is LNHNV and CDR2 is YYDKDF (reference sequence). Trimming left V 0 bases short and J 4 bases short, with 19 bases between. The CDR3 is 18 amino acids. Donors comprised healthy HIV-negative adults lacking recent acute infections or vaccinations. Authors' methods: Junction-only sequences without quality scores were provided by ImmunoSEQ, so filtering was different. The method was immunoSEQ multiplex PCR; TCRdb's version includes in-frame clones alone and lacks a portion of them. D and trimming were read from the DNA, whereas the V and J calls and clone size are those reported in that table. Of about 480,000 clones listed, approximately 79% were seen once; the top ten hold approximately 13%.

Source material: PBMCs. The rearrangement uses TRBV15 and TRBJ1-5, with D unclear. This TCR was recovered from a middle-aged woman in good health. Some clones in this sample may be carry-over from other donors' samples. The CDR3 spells CATSRDWAETIGNQPQHF. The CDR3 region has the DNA TGTGCCACCAGCAGAGACTGGGCCGAGACGATTGGGAATCAGCCCCAGCATTTT.